Shown below are 8 T cell receptor beta chains from a single sample sequenced in a study of CD4+ T cells in melanoma. Some clones are missing from TCRdb's copy, which holds only in-frame ones; the method was immunoSEQ multiplex PCR. The table lists some 150,000 clones, around 90% of them singletons, with about 1.5% in the top ten. All receptors derive from a human donor with melanoma.

This clone was detected only once. The chain recombines TRBV6-5 with TRBJ2-1, with a weak D call TRBD2 (6 bases). Looked up from germline, CDR1 is MNHEY and CDR2 is SVGAGI. This CDR3 is 15 amino acids long. V was shortened by 8 bases and J by 0 bases, with 14 bases between the two germline ends. CDR3 region: CASAGLPVSYNEQFF. CDR3 in DNA: TGTGCCAGCGCGGGACTCCCCGTCTCCTACAATGAGCAGTTCTTC.

The chain has TRBV1 and TRBJ2-1; the D segment call TRBD2 is taken from the table without a DNA check. TRBV1 is a pseudogene segment. This CDR3 is 18 amino acids long. The CDR3 sequence: CTSSHPRPGRGGLNEQFF. CDR3 coding DNA: TGCACCAGCAGCCACCCAAGGCCGGGGCGGGGGGGCCTCAATGAGCAGTTCTTC.

This clone is a singleton in its sample. The rearrangement uses TRBV5-1 and TRBJ1-2; D gene unclear. The germline V and J ends were trimmed by 0 bases and 4 bases, with 13 bases remaining between them. Germline values: CDR1 SGHRS, CDR2 YFSETQ. This CDR3 comprises 15 residues. CDR3 in amino acids: CASSLGPRESYGYTF. Here the CDR3 DNA reads TGCGCCAGCAGCTTGGGACCGCGAGAAAGCTATGGCTACACCTTC.

The chain uses TRBV6-1 and TRBJ2-7; perhaps D is TRBD1 or TRBD2 (5 bases each). The CDR3 spans 13 residues. The V end lost 8 bases, the J end lost 6 bases, and 17 bases lay between the germline ends. Germline V gene sequence: CDR1 MNHNS, CDR2 SASEGT. This CDR3 is CASCPGRESEQYF. CDR3 sequence (DNA): TGTGCCAGCTGCCCCGGCAGGGAGAGCGAGCAGTACTTC.

The chain links TRBV30 to TRBJ1-1; D is unresolved. CDR3 length equals 11 residues. Germline CDR1 is GTSNPN and CDR2 is SVGIG (reference sequence). The V gene lost 4 bases and the J gene lost 6 bases, with 9 bases spanning the gap. This CDR3 reads CAWIFSSEAFF. CDR3 in DNA: TGTGCCTGGATATTTTCCTCTGAAGCTTTCTTT.

This clone was seen only once. V gene TRBV2 combines with J gene TRBJ1-5; D unresolved. The CDR3 has 16 residues. The V gene lost 2 bases and the J gene lost 7 bases, with 18 bases spanning the gap. Germline V gene data show CDR1 as SNHLY and CDR2 as FYNNEI. CDR3 protein: CASSESRASGVQPQHF. The CDR3, as DNA: TGTGCCAGCAGTGAATCCCGGGCCAGTGGCGTACAGCCCCAGCATTTT.

This clone came up once. V gene TRBV6-6 combines with J gene TRBJ2-3, with 7 bases that match TRBD1. CDR1 and CDR2 (germline): MNHNY, SVGAGI (reference sequence). The CDR3 spans 15 residues. V lost 5 bases to trimming and J lost 2 bases; unmatched junction nucleotides: 7. The CDR3 region is CASSLRGSNTDTQYF. The CDR3 DNA reads as TGTGCCAGCAGTCTCAGGGGGTCCAACACAGATACGCAGTATTTT.

This clone was seen only once. CDR3 sequence (DNA): TGTGCCAGCAGCCAACCAAGGGGCAATCAGCCCCAGCATTTT. It is translated as CASSQPRGNQPQHF. The chain has TRBV6-6 and TRBJ1-5, with D uncertain. The CDR3 consists of 14 residues. V lost 6 bases, J lost 2 bases, and 11 bases lay in between. CDR1 is MNHNY and CDR2 is SVGAGI in the germline V gene (reference sequence).